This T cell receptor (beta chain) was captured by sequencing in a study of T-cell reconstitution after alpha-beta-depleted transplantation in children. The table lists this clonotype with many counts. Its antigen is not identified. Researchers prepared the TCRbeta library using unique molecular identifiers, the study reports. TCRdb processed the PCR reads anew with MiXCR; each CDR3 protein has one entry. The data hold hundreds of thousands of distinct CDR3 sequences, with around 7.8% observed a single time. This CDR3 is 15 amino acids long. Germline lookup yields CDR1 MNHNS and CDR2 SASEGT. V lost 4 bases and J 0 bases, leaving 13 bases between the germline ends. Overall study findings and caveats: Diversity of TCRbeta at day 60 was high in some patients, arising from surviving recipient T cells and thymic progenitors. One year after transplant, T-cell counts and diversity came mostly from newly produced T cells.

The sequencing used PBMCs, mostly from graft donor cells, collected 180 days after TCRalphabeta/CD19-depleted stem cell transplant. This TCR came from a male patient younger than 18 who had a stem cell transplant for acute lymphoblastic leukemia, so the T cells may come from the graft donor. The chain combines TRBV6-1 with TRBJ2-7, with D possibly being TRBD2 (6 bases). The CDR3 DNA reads TGTGCCAGCAGTGGCCGAGGGAGGAGCTCCTACGAGCAGTACTTC. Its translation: CASSGRGRSSYEQYF.